The source of this TCR beta chain is a study of T cell repertoires in cytomegalovirus infection (dated by TCRdb to the late 2010s). Turning to the overall study: Because public TCR beta signatures pointed to carriage of CMV infection together with the matching HLA type, the HLA type of each donor mattered for the analysis. Results and caveats for the whole study, not just this receptor: Cumulative frequency of public TCR beta family members discriminated carriers of CMV infection plus the relevant HLA type in this cohort and an independent approximately 400-donor cohort. In the ex vivo response, HLA-C-restricted CMV-specific TCR beta clonotypes were dominant, and in two of eight donors the single most frequent clonotype came from this HLA-C-restricted group.

The sequencer listed for this sample is Illumina HiSeq 1500. The public sequencing data were trimmed at Q25 with fastp and processed into clonotypes with MiXCR by TCRdb, which kept only in-frame beta chains. Each CDR3 protein gets just one entry, which takes the most common genes and DNA from the rows behind it. The sample records 740,000 or so distinct CDR3 sequences, roughly a third of which are singletons. Of the sample, about 2.8% is held by the ten largest clones. V loses 4 bases of germline sequence and J loses 6 bases, and the interval between the two ends is 7 bases. The CDR3 holds 12 amino acids from the cysteine to the phenylalanine. The retained sequence is limited to the CDR3, 36 bases, with the frame set at the first base. CDR1 and CDR2 are drawn from the germline V gene: SNHLY, FYNNEI. Details on this clonotype: Its cognate antigen has yet to be identified. No base qualities exist here, and no much larger clone lies one base off it.

Sequenced sample: PBMCs. This clonotype was obtained from a human donor in good health (CMV status not recorded). Some clones in this sample may be carry-over from other donors' samples. The sequence joins TRBV2 to TRBJ2-1; the D gene is unclear. The DNA reads TGTGCCAGCAGTGCTTATCCCAATGAGCAGTTCTTC. This yields the protein CASSAYPNEQFF.